This is a list of T cell receptor beta chains from one sample in a study of blood T cell repertoires in COVID-19. Here immunoSEQ multiplex PCR was the method, and the copy in TCRdb shows in-frame clones only, minus some. Among some 150,000 clones listed, approximately 84% were seen once. The sample taken for sequencing was peripheral blood. The receptor set was obtained from a human donor with acute or convalescent COVID-19. The donor label of this sample is uncertain. Each CDR3 is given with its conserved first and last residue. D genes are given only for firm matches.

cdr3_length d_call j_call v_call cdr3_nt cdr3_aa
14 NA TRBJ1-2 TRBV2 TGTGCCAGCAGTGAGGATCAGGGAAGATATGGCTACACCTTC CASSEDQGRYGYTF
14 TRBD1 TRBJ2-7 TRBV7-2 TGTGCCAGCAGCCCACCGGGACAGGGGTACGAGCAGTACTTC CASSPPGQGYEQYF
17 TRBD1 TRBJ1-4 TRBV10-3 TGTGCCATCAGTGGGGACAGGGGGCTTAGTGGAAAGGAAAAACTGTTTTTT CAISGDRGLSGKEKLFF
20 NA TRBJ2-1 TRBV21-1 TGTGCCAGCAGCAAAGCGCCGGTGTGGTCCCCTAGCGGGGAAAACAATGAGCAGTTCTTC CASSKAPVWSPSGENNEQFF
15 TRBD2 TRBJ2-2 TRBV19 TGTGCCAGTCAGCGGGAGGGCCGATTCACCGGGGAGCTGTTTTTT CASQREGRFTGELFF
17 NA TRBJ2-4 TRBV18 TGTGCCAGCTCACCACCGGCTAGGGCGGGTAGCAAAAACATTCAGTACTTC CASSPPARAGSKNIQYF
14 TRBD2 TRBJ2-5 TRBV10-3 TGTGCCACCGGACTAGCGGGAGTACAAGAGACCCAGTACTTC CATGLAGVQETQYF
16 TRBD2 TRBJ2-3 TRBV15 TGTGCCACCAGCAGAGGGACTAGGGGCTTCTTAGATACGCAGTATTTT CATSRGTRGFLDTQYF
13 NA TRBJ2-1 TRBV3-1/TRBV3-2 TGTGCCAGCAGCCAATTCAGTATCAATGAGCAGTTCTTC CASSQFSINEQFF
15 NA TRBJ2-5 TRBV7-2 TGTGCCAGCAGCTCAACAGGGGGAGCGGGGAAGACCCAGTACTTC CASSSTGGAGKTQYF
16 TRBD2 TRBJ2-1 TRBV9 TGTGCCAGCAGCCCGGGGGGAGCGGGGATAAACAATGAGCAGTTCTTC CASSPGGAGINNEQFF
13 NA TRBJ1-1 TRBV15 TGTGCCACCAGCAGAGATTTCCAGGGCGAAGCTTTCTTT CATSRDFQGEAFF